This T cell receptor beta chain was documented in a study of neurological immune-mediated disorders. There are many counts of this clonotype. TCRdb fed the 5' RACE reads into MiXCR, producing one record per CDR3 protein. The sample shows about 53,000 distinct CDR3 sequences, 16% of them seen only once. CDR3 length: 13 residues. With V trimmed by 5 bases and J by 4 bases, 6 bases remained unmatched. Germline-derived CDR1 and CDR2 are DFQATT and SNEGSKA (reference sequence). The receptor comes from a man between 60 and 75 years old in good health. The sequenced sample consisted of PBMCs. The chain recombines TRBV20-1 with TRBJ1-2; 8 nucleotides align to TRBD1. Written as DNA, the CDR3 is TGCAGTGCTCTACAGGGGGGAGGCTATGGCTACACCTTC. Protein: CSALQGGGYGYTF.